The sequence of this T cell receptor beta chain was determined in a study of regulatory T cells in long-lasting Graves disease. Trimming removed 0 bases at V and 5 bases at J, with 11 bases between. The CDR3 runs to 15 residues. Germline CDR1 SGHDT, CDR2 YYEEEE. Assembly of TCR beta libraries relied on iRepertoire HTBI primers together with Arm-PCR of CDR3 regions. Using its own MiXCR run on the multiplex PCR reads, TCRdb lists one record per CDR3 protein. The sample lists under 300,000 distinct CDR3 sequences; about 20% were seen once. The sample's time point: newly diagnosed GD, antithyroid drugs for less than 3 months. Extracted PBMC RNA gave rise to the TCR library. Ten or more counts support this clonotype. The sample also formed part of further work on T cells in Graves' hyperthyroidism and ophthalmopathy.

Sequencing was performed on peripheral blood mononuclear cells (PBMCs), taken at new diagnosis, from a patient treated with antithyroid drugs. This sequence joins TRBV5-6 and TRBJ1-4; weak D call: TRBD1 (6 bases). This sequence was found in a woman aged 25 to 39 with Graves disease. CDR3 sequence reads: CASSLVSGANEKLFF. DNA for the CDR3: TGTGCCAGCAGCTTGGTTTCAGGGGCGAATGAAAAACTGTTTTTT. The whole variable domain, filled in from reference TRBV5-6 and TRBJ1-4, reads DAGVTQSPTHLIKTRGQQVTLRCSPKSGHDTVSWYQQALGQGPQFIFQYYEEEERQRGNFPDRFSGHQFPNYSSELNVNALLLGDSALYLCASSLVSGANEKLFFGSGTQLSVL.